The 20 T cell receptor beta chains below all came from one sample that was sequenced in a study of T cell changes during pregnancy in multiple sclerosis (dated by TCRdb to between 2017 and 2020). Library prep was done by the immunoSEQ multiplex PCR assay. TCRdb's version of the immuneACCESS table is confined to in-frame rearrangements and falls short of the full clone set. An unresolved V gene accounts for under half of the shortfall where checked; the remainder is of unknown origin. The sample includes tens of thousands of clones, with 90% observed a single time. The leading ten clones occupy 1.5% of the sample. The source material was peripheral blood, sampled in the third trimester of pregnancy. The receptors stem from a female donor with multiple sclerosis, enrolled in a pregnancy study.

This sequence joins TRBV6-5 and TRBJ2-1; a weak D match, TRBD1 (5 bases). The CDR3 length is 11 residues. V dropped 2 bases and J dropped 13 bases, with 9 bases sitting between them. CDR1 MNHEY and CDR2 SVGAGI come from the germline V gene. CDR3 coding DNA: TGTGCCAGCAGTTACGGGGCGGTACAGTTCTTC. Protein sequence: CASSYGAVQFF.

This clone was found a few times. The chain uses TRBV30 and TRBJ1-5; TRBD1 matches at 9 bases. CDR1 is GTSNPN and CDR2 is SVGIG in the germline V gene (reference sequence). The CDR3 has 15 amino acids. The V segment lost 0 bases and the J segment 7 bases; nucleotides outside the gene matches: 7. CDR3 sequence (DNA): TGTGCCTGGAGTGTACCCGGACAGGGGAGACAGCCCCAGCATTTT. As protein: CAWSVPGQGRQPQHF.

V usage is TRBV5-1 and J usage is TRBJ2-1, with 7 bases that match TRBD2. The germline V gene encodes CDR1 SGHRS and CDR2 YFSETQ. J was trimmed by 1 base and V by 4 bases; bases with no gene match: 8. This CDR3 is 16 amino acids long. The CDR3 loop is CASSTGLLLSYNEQFF. In nucleotides, the CDR3 is TGCGCCAGCAGCACGGGACTACTCCTTTCCTACAATGAGCAGTTCTTC.

This chain connects TRBV14 to TRBJ2-7, with 8 bases matching TRBD1. This CDR3 is built from 14 residues. V dropped 1 base and J dropped 3; count of bases not matched to a gene: 2. CDR1 is SGHDN and CDR2 is FVKESK in the germline V gene. This CDR3 is CASSQGDRGYEQYF. The CDR3 DNA follows: TGTGCCAGCAGCCAAGGCGACAGGGGCTACGAGCAGTACTTC.

J is TRBJ2-7 and V is TRBV7-9; TRBD2 agrees at 9 bases. The germline gives CDR1 SEHNR, CDR2 FQNEAQ (reference sequence). This CDR3 has 17 amino acids. Trimming at V came to 5 bases and at J to 3 bases, leaving 14 bases not matched to a gene. The CDR3 sequence is CASSPLKAGLAFYEQYF. Here the CDR3 DNA reads TGTGCCAGCAGCCCCTTGAAAGCGGGACTAGCCTTCTACGAGCAGTACTTC.

The V and J genes are TRBV27 and TRBJ1-6; D is ambiguous. Germline CDR1 MNHEY, CDR2 SMNVEV (reference sequence). V was pared by 7 bases and J by 3 bases, with 10 bases between. The CDR3 extends over 14 amino acids. CDR3 in amino acids: CASTEGFYNSPLHF. The CDR3 region has the DNA TGTGCCAGCACGGAGGGTTTCTATAATTCACCCCTCCACTTT.

The V call is TRBV5-1, the J call TRBJ1-2, with unresolved D. The CDR3 is made up of 14 amino acids. The germline V and J ends were trimmed by 7 bases and 4 bases, with 17 bases remaining between them. Germline values: CDR1 SGHRS, CDR2 YFSETQ. The CDR3 loop is CASDGLGDGYGYTF. The CDR3 DNA reads TGCGCCAGCGATGGTCTGGGAGATGGCTATGGCTACACCTTC.

The chain uses TRBV9 and TRBJ1-2; D possibly corresponds to TRBD1 (5 bases). There are 13 residues in the CDR3. Trimming took 2 bases from V and 4 from J, leaving 9 bases between them. The germline V gene has CDR1 SGDLS and CDR2 YYNGEE. As DNA, the CDR3 is TGTGCCAGCAGCGTTTCAGGGCGCTATGGCTACACCTTC. Residues: CASSVSGRYGYTF.

V is TRBV2 and J is TRBJ2-2, with 12 bases lining up with TRBD2. Germline V gene sequence: CDR1 SNHLY, CDR2 FYNNEI. With 5 bases clipped from V and 7 bases from J, the junction kept 8 bases outside the gene matches. The CDR3 sequence is 16 residues long. CDR3 sequence (DNA): TGTGCCAGCAGTCCCGGGACTAGCGGGTTTGGCGGGGAGCTGTTTTTT. This sequence encodes CASSPGTSGFGGELFF.

The J gene is TRBJ1-3, the V gene TRBV15, with TRBD1 matching 7 bases. Germline CDR1 is LNHNV and CDR2 is YYDKDF (reference sequence). The ends lost 0 bases at V and 2 bases at J; junction bases unmatched: 1. There are 15 residues in the CDR3. CDR3 in DNA: TGTGCCACCAGCAGAGATAGGGGGCCTGGAAACACCATATATTTT. Translating gives CATSRDRGPGNTIYF.

Points on this clone: An end of the junction differs from the germline gene, which may be a read error. This chain connects TRBV4-3 to TRBJ1-1; D remains ambiguous. This CDR3 comprises 15 residues. CDR1 is LGHNA and CDR2 is YSLEER in the germline V gene. CDR3 residues: CASSQDISGFKVQVF. DNA for the CDR3: TGCGCCAGCAGCCAAGACATCTCGGGGTTTAAGGTGCAGGTCTTT.

The rearrangement uses TRBV4-3 and TRBJ2-1; 10 bases match TRBD1. Germline CDR1 is LGHNA and CDR2 is YSLEER. Trimming at V came to 1 base and at J to 7 bases, leaving 10 bases not matched to a gene. There are 17 residues in the CDR3. The CDR3 is CASSQVWGQGRKNEQFF. Written as DNA, the CDR3 is TGCGCCAGCAGCCAAGTGTGGGGACAGGGGCGGAAGAATGAGCAGTTCTTC.

The chain has TRBV10-3 and TRBJ2-5; possibly TRBD2 for D (7 bases). Trimming took off 2 bases at V and 4 bases at J, with 17 bases between the two ends. The germline CDR1 and CDR2 sequences are ENHRY and SYGVKD. The CDR3 totals 16 residues. CDR3 protein: CAISERGGRTGETQYF. For the CDR3, the DNA is TGTGCCATCAGTGAGAGGGGGGGAAGGACGGGAGAGACCCAGTACTTC.

The genes are TRBV5-1 and TRBJ2-3; D gene ambiguous. The length of the CDR3 is 13 residues. Looked up from germline, CDR1 is SGHRS and CDR2 is YFSETQ. V was cut by 2 bases and J by 5 bases, with 9 bases left in between. The CDR3 region is CASSFNGQDTQYF. CDR3 nucleotides: TGCGCCAGCAGCTTTAATGGGCAAGATACGCAGTATTTT.

The rearrangement uses TRBV5-4 and TRBJ2-5, with 10 bases lining up with TRBD1. This CDR3 has 15 amino acids. V dropped 8 bases and J dropped 4; count of bases not matched to a gene: 11. In germline, CDR1 is SGHNT, CDR2 YYREEE (reference sequence). Written as DNA, the CDR3 is TGTGCCAGTTCCGCCGGGACAGGGGTGGGAGAGACCCAGTACTTC. Its translation: CASSAGTGVGETQYF.

This clone was seen once. The chain links TRBV6-6 to TRBJ2-7, with 8 positions matching TRBD1. The CDR3 spans 13 residues. Germline lookup yields CDR1 MNHNY and CDR2 SVGAGI (reference sequence). After removal of 4 bases from V and 2 bases from J, the junction contained 1 base not matched to a gene. As DNA, the CDR3 is TGTGCCAGCAGTTCGACAGGGGCCTACGAGCAGTACTTC. Its protein is CASSSTGAYEQYF.

The chain uses TRBV19 and TRBJ1-2; TRBD1 agrees at 8 bases. CDR1 and CDR2 from the germline V gene are LNHDA and SQIVND (reference sequence). V dropped 4 bases and J dropped 8; count of bases not matched to a gene: 12. The CDR3 has 15 residues. The CDR3 sequence: CASSSQATGVMGYTF. The CDR3 DNA follows: TGTGCCAGTAGTAGCCAGGCGACAGGGGTCATGGGCTACACCTTC.

The J gene is TRBJ2-7, the V gene TRBV2; 8 nucleotides agree with TRBD1. There are 18 residues in the CDR3. The J segment lost 0 bases and the V segment lost 1 base, leaving 11 bases of the junction unmatched. Germline assignment: CDR1 SNHLY and CDR2 FYNNEI. CDR3 in DNA: TGTGCCAGCAGTGAAGAGATATTAGGACAGGGTAGCTCCTACGAGCAGTACTTC. This translates into CASSEEILGQGSSYEQYF.

The V call is TRBV4-3, the J call TRBJ2-7, with 8 bases fitting TRBD1. Per the germline V gene, CDR1 is LGHNA and CDR2 is YSLEER. This CDR3 contains 15 residues. Trimming took 0 bases from V and 2 from J; bases not matched to a gene: 3. The CDR3 region is CASSQEWTGTYEQYF. As DNA, the CDR3 is TGCGCCAGCAGCCAAGAGTGGACAGGGACCTACGAGCAGTACTTC.

The chain employs TRBV7-2 and TRBJ1-2; 8 bases line up with TRBD1. The CDR3 is 15 residues long. Germline-derived CDR1 and CDR2 are SGHTA and FQGNSA. With 1 base clipped from V and 4 bases from J, the junction kept 5 bases outside the gene matches. The CDR3 DNA reads as TGTGCCAGCAGCTTAGTTTTACAGGGGGGCTATGGCTACACCTTC. Its translation is CASSLVLQGGYGYTF.